This is a list of T cell receptor beta chains from one sample in a study of vaccination effects on CD4 cells after COVID-19. The assay was immunoSEQ multiplex PCR, and TCRdb's table has in-frame clones only and misses some. The sample holds about 15,000 clones, 76% seen once. These receptors' targets are unknown. The material was CD4+ T cells from PBMCs cultured with HCoV-NL63 spike peptides, obtained after COVID-19 vaccination. These receptors were obtained from a human donor who had a prior SARS-CoV-2 infection. Both conserved end residues are part of each CDR3. The D gene is left open where the match is weak. The size field is filled for only some rows; it gives once, few, many or a size class.

CDR3nt,CDR3aa,j_gene,d_gene,abundance,v_gene
TGTGCCAGCAGCCCTCGACAGGGGGCGCCTACCACTGAAGCTTTCTTT,CASSPRQGAPTTEAFF,TRBJ1-1,TRBD1,once,TRBV9
TGTGCCAGCAGGGTGACAGTTTCGGACGAGCAGTACTTC,CASRVTVSDEQYF,TRBJ2-7,.,.,TRBV6-5
TGTGCCAGCAGCCGGGTCGTGGACTCAAAAGGGGGGGATGAGCAGTTCTTC,CASSRVVDSKGGDEQFF,TRBJ2-1,.,.,TRBV4-2
TGTGCCAGCAGCTTGGACCCGAACTATGGCTACACCTTC,CASSLDPNYGYTF,TRBJ1-2,.,few,TRBV5-4
TGTGCCAGCATAGGTTCCGGGACTAGCGGGAGCTCCTACGAGCAGTACTTC,CASIGSGTSGSSYEQYF,TRBJ2-7,.,.,TRBV21-1
TGTGCCAGCAGCTCCGGGACTAGCACGACCCCGAGCACAGATACGCAGTATTTT,CASSSGTSTTPSTDTQYF,TRBJ2-3,TRBD2,.,TRBV5-4
TGTGCCAGCAGTTACAGGGGGAACACTGAAGCTTTCTTT,CASSYRGNTEAFF,TRBJ1-1,TRBD1,few,TRBV2
TGTGCCAGCAGTGTCACCGGGGAGCTGTTTTTT,CASSVTGELFF,TRBJ2-2,.,.,TRBV2
TGTGCCTGGAGTGTGGGGGGAGAGCTTGGCTACACCTTC,CAWSVGGELGYTF,TRBJ1-2,.,.,TRBV30
TGCGCCAGCAGCCCTGCATTATTTATAGGGGCGGGGGGGGAAAAACTGTTTTTT,CASSPALFIGAGGEKLFF,TRBJ1-4,.,.,TRBV4-1
TGTGCCAGCAGTTTACGGACATCGAACACTGAAGCTTTCTTT,CASSLRTSNTEAFF,TRBJ1-1,.,.,TRBV28
TGTGCCAGCAGATTCTCTAGCGGGGGGGTATCCAATGAGCAGTTCTTC,CASRFSSGGVSNEQFF,TRBJ2-1,TRBD2,.,TRBV7-2
TGTGCCAGCGGGTACCCAGTAACCTACGAGCAGTACTTC,CASGYPVTYEQYF,TRBJ2-7,.,once,TRBV2
TGCGCCAGCAGCTTCGGGGGGTTGAACACTGAAGCTTTCTTT,CASSFGGLNTEAFF,TRBJ1-1,.,.,TRBV5-1
TGTGCCAGCAGCCGGGACTTCAGGACCGGGGAGCTGTTTTTT,CASSRDFRTGELFF,TRBJ2-2,.,.,TRBV7-3
TGTGCCAGCAGTGTTCGGGGCCAGCCCTCAGGATATGGCTACACCTTC,CASSVRGQPSGYGYTF,TRBJ1-2,.,.,TRBV6-1
TGCGCCAGCAGCTTGGACCCACTAGCGACGTCGACAGATACGCAGTATTTT,CASSLDPLATSTDTQYF,TRBJ2-3,TRBD2,.,TRBV5-1
TGTGCCAGCAGGGAAATGGGTTCACAAAACAATGAGCAGTTCTTC,CASREMGSQNNEQFF,TRBJ2-1,.,medium-sized,TRBV2
TGCAGTGCCTCGCGGGGGGGTGAGCAGTTCTTC,CSASRGGEQFF,TRBJ2-1,TRBD2,once,TRBV20-1
TGTGCCAGCTCACCAGCTGAGAGCAGCACAGATACGCAGTATTTT,CASSPAESSTDTQYF,TRBJ2-3,.,.,TRBV18
TGTGCCATCAGTCGAGGACTAGCGGGGGGTCAAGAGACCCAGTACTTC,CAISRGLAGGQETQYF,TRBJ2-5,TRBD2,once,TRBV10-3
TGTGCCAGCACCTGGGGACAGGGGATAGGCTACACCTTC,CASTWGQGIGYTF,TRBJ1-2,TRBD1,once,TRBV6-5
TGTGCCAGCAGCCGGTTGGGTCTGACAGGGCCGTTGACCCAGCATTTT,CASSRLGLTGPLTQHF,TRBJ1-5,TRBD1,.,TRBV6-2/TRBV6-3
TGTGCCAGCAGTTACTGGAACAGGGGTTCACCCCTCCACTTT,CASSYWNRGSPLHF,TRBJ1-6,TRBD1,.,TRBV6-5
TGTGCCAGCAGCCAAAAAGGGACTAGCGGGGGGTACACAGATACGCAGTATTTT,CASSQKGTSGGYTDTQYF,TRBJ2-3,TRBD2,.,TRBV4-2
TGTGCCAGCAGCCAACTAGCGGGAGGGAATGAGCAGTTCTTC,CASSQLAGGNEQFF,TRBJ2-1,TRBD2,few,TRBV11-1
TGTGCCAGCAGCCCCCGGCCGGGTGGCGCGCGCACAGATACGCAGTATTTT,CASSPRPGGARTDTQYF,TRBJ2-3,.,.,TRBV7-2
TGTGCCAGCAGTAAAGACGAAAGAGGGACTAGACACAATGAGCAGTTCTTC,CASSKDERGTRHNEQFF,TRBJ2-1,TRBD2,.,TRBV2
TGTGCCGTCCGGTTCGGGTCGGGAAATTCACCCCTCCACTTT,CAVRFGSGNSPLHF,TRBJ1-6,.,.,TRBV6-6
TGTGCCAGCAGCTTAGAGGCTGGCGGCACAGATACGCAGTATTTT,CASSLEAGGTDTQYF,TRBJ2-3,.,.,TRBV7-6
TGTGCCAGCAGCCCATATGGGAACACTGAAGCTTTCTTT,CASSPYGNTEAFF,TRBJ1-1,.,.,TRBV7-3
TGTGCCAGCACTTCTGGACTAGCGGGGAATGAGCAGTTCTTC,CASTSGLAGNEQFF,TRBJ2-1,TRBD2,few,TRBV6-5
TGTGCCAGCAGTCGACTTTTTCCGGGTGGTGACACCGGGGAGCTGTTTTTT,CASSRLFPGGDTGELFF,TRBJ2-2,.,.,TRBV6-6
TGTGCCAGCAGCTACGGACGCTCCTACAATGAGCAGTTCTTC,CASSYGRSYNEQFF,TRBJ2-1,.,.,TRBV2
TGTGCCAGCAGGGGCGTAGGGACAGCCGAGCAGTACTTC,CASRGVGTAEQYF,TRBJ2-7,TRBD1,few,TRBV2
TGTGCCAGCAGTGATCGAGACGCCCTCGATGAAAAACTGTTTTTT,CASSDRDALDEKLFF,TRBJ1-4,.,few,TRBV6-4
TGTGCCAGCAGCCAAGATTGGTTAGCTGGTGAGCAGTTCTTC,CASSQDWLAGEQFF,TRBJ2-1,.,few,TRBV14
TGTGCCAGCAGCTTAAGTGGTGGCTATTCTACCGGGGAGCTGTTTTTT,CASSLSGGYSTGELFF,TRBJ2-2,.,few,TRBV7-3
TGTGCCAGCAGCTTAGCAGGGGGGGGAAAACTGTTTTTT,CASSLAGGGKLFF,TRBJ1-4,.,once,TRBV7-8
TGTGCCAGCAGCCAAGGTATCGGTCCAGGATCGTACACGCAGTATTTT,CASSQGIGPGSYTQYF,TRBJ2-3,.,.,TRBV14
TGTGCCAGCAGTGAATCTGCAGGATTAAATCAGCCCCAGCATTTT,CASSESAGLNQPQHF,TRBJ1-5,.,.,TRBV6-1
TGTGCCAGCAATCATGGACACTCCTACAATGAGCAGTTCTTC,CASNHGHSYNEQFF,TRBJ2-1,.,.,TRBV6-5
TGTGCCAGTAGCCCCTCGGAGGGGGCGCGGGAGACCCAGTACTTC,CASSPSEGARETQYF,TRBJ2-5,.,.,TRBV19
TGTGCCAGCAGCTTAGCGGGGGGCCAAGAGACCCAGTACTTC,CASSLAGGQETQYF,TRBJ2-5,.,few,TRBV7-9
TGTGCCACCAGTGATACGCACTATATCGGGGACGGCACAGATACGCAGTATTTT,CATSDTHYIGDGTDTQYF,TRBJ2-3,.,.,TRBV24-1
TGTGCCAGCAGTTCGGGGACAGATACGCAGTATTTT,CASSSGTDTQYF,TRBJ2-3,.,.,TRBV6-5
TGTGCCAGCTCACCACCGTCCCGCGGGAGCTCTGGTGAGACCCAGTACTTC,CASSPPSRGSSGETQYF,TRBJ2-5,TRBD2,.,TRBV18
TGTGCCAGCAGCTTGGGTCAGTCGGATTCCTACGAGCAGTACTTC,CASSLGQSDSYEQYF,TRBJ2-7,.,.,TRBV5-4
TGTGCCAGTAGCGAAGCGACGCGAGAAAAACTGTTTTTT,CASSEATREKLFF,TRBJ1-4,.,.,TRBV19
TGCGCCAGCAGCCTAAACCTAGCGGGAGGGCCTTTTGAGCAGTTCTTC,CASSLNLAGGPFEQFF,TRBJ2-1,TRBD2,.,TRBV5-1
TGTGCCAGCACCGTGACTAGCGGGAACACCGGGGAGCTGTTTTTT,CASTVTSGNTGELFF,TRBJ2-2,TRBD2,.,TRBV28
TGTGCCAGCAGTCGGGAAACTGGAAACACCATATATTTT,CASSRETGNTIYF,TRBJ1-3,.,.,TRBV6-5
TGTGCCAGCAGCTTAGGGGGGGAAGATACGCAGTATTTT,CASSLGGEDTQYF,TRBJ2-3,.,.,TRBV7-8
TGTGCCTGGAGTGTTAGCGGGGGCACAGATACGCAGTATTTT,CAWSVSGGTDTQYF,TRBJ2-3,TRBD2,.,TRBV30
TGTGCCAGCAGCCCGAGTGGACAGGGACGCTACTCTGGGGCCAACGTCCTGACTTTC,CASSPSGQGRYSGANVLTF,TRBJ2-6,TRBD1,once,TRBV7-3
TGTGCCAGCAGCAAAGTGGCCCGGGAGCAGTACTTC,CASSKVAREQYF,TRBJ2-7,.,.,TRBV21-1
TGCGCCAGCAGCGAAGAAGTCCCCGTTCGGGGGCCCGGGGAGCTGTTTTTT,CASSEEVPVRGPGELFF,TRBJ2-2,.,.,TRBV4-1